Shown below are 27 T cell receptor beta chains from a single sample sequenced in a study of T cells in Graves' hyperthyroidism and ophthalmopathy. Researchers amplified the TCR beta CDR3 regions from RNA transcripts. TCR CDR3 regions were first amplified by RT-PCR with HTBI primers. Using its own MiXCR run on the multiplex PCR reads, TCRdb lists one record per CDR3 protein. The table shows a few hundred thousand distinct CDR3 sequences, with roughly a sixth occurring only once. Sequencing was done on a sample of blood. The receptors stem from a woman in her 50s with Graves' hyperthyroidism.

This clonotype was seen at least ten times. The gene calls are TRBV5-1 and TRBJ1-1; D gene unclear. Germline CDR1 is SGHRS and CDR2 is YFSETQ. This CDR3 comprises 14 residues. The ends were cut back, 4 bases at V and 2 bases at J, with 12 bases in the middle. The CDR3 sequence is CASSPGGRNTEAFF. In DNA, the CDR3 is TGCGCCAGCAGCCCTGGCGGACGAAACACTGAAGCTTTCTTT.

This chain uses TRBV11-2 with TRBJ2-7; 9 bases agree with TRBD2. CDR1 is SGHAT, CDR2 FQNNGV, per germline. This CDR3 has 15 amino acids. Trimming at V came to 5 bases and at J to 2 bases, leaving 7 bases not matched to a gene. DNA for the CDR3: TGTGCCAGCAGCACCCGACTAGCGGAGGCCTACGAGCAGTACTTC. This encodes CASSTRLAEAYEQYF.

This clonotype has at least ten counts. The chain recombines TRBV3-1 with TRBJ2-3, with 13 bases lining up with TRBD2. The CDR3 covers 16 residues. Germline lookup yields CDR1 LGHDT and CDR2 YNNKEL (reference sequence). V lost 4 bases, J lost 3 bases, and 4 bases stayed unmatched. CDR3: CASSRTSGSGTDTQYF. The CDR3 coding sequence is TGTGCCAGCAGCCGGACTAGCGGGAGTGGGACAGATACGCAGTATTTT.

The chain recombines TRBV30 with TRBJ2-2, with D perhaps matching TRBD2 (6 bases). CDR1 and CDR2 (germline): GTSNPN, SVGIG (reference sequence). The CDR3 runs to 14 residues. Trimming took 4 bases from V and 4 from J, leaving 13 bases between them. In DNA form, the CDR3 reads TGTGCCTGGACCCCGGGAGATATCACCGGGGAGCTGTTTTTT. It translates to CAWTPGDITGELFF.

This chain connects TRBV30 to TRBJ2-2; 7 bases fit TRBD1. The CDR3 extends over 17 amino acids. J was trimmed by 1 base and V by 0 bases; bases with no gene match: 8. Per the germline V gene, CDR1 is GTSNPN and CDR2 is SVGIG (reference sequence). Written as DNA, the CDR3 is TGTGCCTGGAGTGTGCCAGGGGGACAGATGAACACCGGGGAGCTGTTTTTT. This codes for CAWSVPGGQMNTGELFF. Looking up the rest from reference TRBV30 and TRBJ2-2 gives the full variable domain: SQTIHQWPATLVQPVGSPLSLECTVEGTSNPNLYWYRQAAGRGLQLLFYSVGIGQISSEVPQNLSASRPQDRQFILSSKKLLLSDSGFYLCAWSVPGGQMNTGELFFGEGSRLTVL.

Only a few counts were recorded for this clonotype. The conserved final phenylalanine or tryptophan is absent from the CDR3, which likely points to a read error. The rearrangement links TRBV5-6 to TRBJ1-2; D is perhaps TRBD1 (5 bases). Germline V gene sequence: CDR1 SGHDT, CDR2 YYEEEE. This CDR3 spans 14 amino acids. Trimming removed 4 bases at V and 6 bases at J, with 16 bases between. The CDR3 DNA is TGTGCCAGCAGCCCTCAGGGCCAATGGGATGGCTACACCCTC. Translated, it gives CASSPQGQWDGYTL.

This clonotype was detected many times. The rearrangement links TRBV7-2 to TRBJ2-5; the match to TRBD2 covers 10 bases. Germline CDR1 SGHTA, CDR2 FQGNSA. V was pared by 5 bases and J by 13 bases, with 10 bases of the junction left unmatched. This CDR3 region has 13 residues. CDR3 residues: CASSVLAGPLSYF. DNA for the CDR3: TGTGCCAGCAGCGTACTAGCGGGACCTCTTTCGTACTTC.

This chain links TRBV5-1 with TRBJ1-2; a possible D gene is TRBD1 (5 bases). The CDR3 spans 17 residues. CDR1 is SGHRS, CDR2 YFSETQ, per germline. V lost 1 base and J 5 bases, leaving 21 bases between the germline ends. CDR3 residues: CASSLSSGPGEGYGYTF. The CDR3 nucleotides are TGCGCCAGCAGCTTGAGCTCAGGGCCAGGTGAAGGGTATGGCTACACCTTC. Using reference TRBV5-1 and TRBJ1-2 for the parts outside the CDR3, the full variable domain is KAGVTQTPRYLIKTRGQQVTLSCSPISGHRSVSWYQQTPGQGLQFLFEYFSETQRNKGNFPGRFSGRQFSNSRSEMNVSTLELGDSALYLCASSLSSGPGEGYGYTFGSGTRLTVV.

Remarks on this clonotype: The germline gene is not matched at one end of the junction; a read error may be the cause. CDR3 in amino acids: CVSSENQVGNIQYF. The CDR3 region has the DNA TGTGTCAGCAGTGAGAATCAGGTCGGAAACATTCAGTACTTC. This chain uses TRBV2 with TRBJ2-4; D remains unclear. CDR3 length: 14 amino acids. The germline CDR1 and CDR2 sequences are SNHLY and FYNNEI.

The CDR3 protein is CASSRTVTSGNTIYF. The CDR3 coding sequence is TGTGCCAGTAGTAGGACTGTCACCTCTGGAAACACCATATATTTT. The chain uses TRBV19 and TRBJ1-3, with D hard to call. Per the germline V gene, CDR1 is LNHDA and CDR2 is SQIVND (reference sequence). The CDR3 sequence is 15 residues long. Between the trimmed V and J ends, which lost 4 bases and 0 bases, there was a span of 10 bases.

This clonotype was observed a handful of times. The genes are TRBV2 and TRBJ2-7; TRBD2 matches 11 bases. The V and J ends lost 9 bases and 6 bases, in that order; junction bases with no gene match: 10. Germline lookup yields CDR1 SNHLY and CDR2 FYNNEI. The CDR3 sequence is 14 residues long. The CDR3, as DNA: TGTGCCAGTACTAATAGCGGGAGGGGTGCCGAGCAGTACTTC. Its translation: CASTNSGRGAEQYF.

The chain carries TRBV11-2 and TRBJ1-5, with 7 bases fitting TRBD1. The germline gives CDR1 SGHAT, CDR2 FQNNGV. The CDR3 covers 16 residues. V trimming: 9 bases; J trimming: 4 bases; junction bases outside the gene matches: 15. The CDR3: CASGSKTGLRNQPQHF. In DNA form, the CDR3 reads TGTGCCAGTGGTAGCAAGACAGGGCTAAGAAATCAGCCCCAGCATTTT. The full variable domain, rest sourced from reference TRBV11-2 and TRBJ1-5, is EAGVAQSPRYKIIEKRQSVAFWCNPISGHATLYWYQQILGQGPKLLIQFQNNGVVDDSQLPKDRFSAERLKGVDSTLKIQPAKLEDSAVYLCASGSKTGLRNQPQHFGDGTRLSIL.

There are many counts of this clonotype. The rearrangement joins TRBV6-1 to TRBJ2-1; 7 nucleotides line up with TRBD2. V gave up 5 bases and J gave up 0 bases; unmatched junction bases: 13. CDR3 length: 18 amino acids. Germline CDR1 MNHNS, CDR2 SASEGT. CDR3 residues: CASSHLTSRSLSYNEQFF. In DNA, the CDR3 is TGTGCCAGCAGTCACTTGACTAGCAGGAGCCTCTCCTACAATGAGCAGTTCTTC.

This clonotype was seen a handful of times. The J gene is TRBJ2-7, the V gene TRBV12-3 or TRBV12-4; weak D call: TRBD2 (5 bases). The CDR3 has 13 amino acids. Between the trimmed V and J ends, which lost 5 bases and 6 bases, there was a span of 14 bases. The CDR3 reads CASSPEAAGEQYF. The CDR3 DNA is TGTGCCAGCAGTCCTGAGGCGGCGGGCGAGCAGTACTTC.

This clonotype showed up many times. The V gene is TRBV12-3 or TRBV12-4, the J gene TRBJ2-6; either TRBD1 or TRBD2 may supply D (6 bases each). The CDR3 is made up of 16 amino acids. Trimming removed 4 bases from V and 1 base from J, with 11 bases in between. The CDR3 sequence is CASSSLGGSGANVLTF. CDR3 sequence (DNA): TGTGCCAGCAGTTCATTAGGGGGGTCTGGGGCCAACGTCCTGACTTTC.

This clonotype turned up a few times. This rearrangement joins TRBV11-3 to TRBJ2-2; D is unresolved. Per the germline V gene, CDR1 is SGHNT and CDR2 is YENEEA. This CDR3 contains 11 residues. V dropped 5 bases and J dropped 6 bases, with 4 bases sitting between them. The CDR3 DNA reads as TGTGCCAGCAGCCCATCCGGGGAGCTGTTTTTT. It encodes CASSPSGELFF. The full variable domain, with the rest looked up from reference TRBV11-3 and TRBJ2-2, is EAGVVQSPRYKIIEKKQPVAFWCNPISGHNTLYWYLQNLGQGPELLIRYENEEAVDDSQLPKDRFSAERLKGVDSTLKIQPAELGDSAVYLCASSPSGELFFGEGSRLTVL.

There are many counts of this clonotype. The V call is TRBV24-1, the J call TRBJ2-3; TRBD1 agrees at 8 bases. V was clipped by 3 bases and J by 1 base; unmatched bases: 8. Germline V CDR1 and CDR2: KGHDR, SFDVKD. This CDR3 spans 17 amino acids. The CDR3 loop reads CATSDKGQGRGTDTQYF. For the CDR3, the DNA is TGTGCCACCAGTGATAAAGGACAGGGTAGGGGCACAGATACGCAGTATTTT.

This clonotype showed up many times. V is TRBV10-3 and J is TRBJ2-3; 12 bases line up with TRBD2. Germline V gene lookup returns CDR1 ENHRY and CDR2 SYGVKD. CDR3 length: 15 amino acids. After removal of 5 bases from V and 5 bases from J, the junction contained 5 bases not matched to a gene. The CDR3 bases are TGTGCCATCAGTTTAGGACTAGCGGGATTAGATACGCAGTATTTT. Amino acids: CAISLGLAGLDTQYF.

The chain uses TRBV5-4 and TRBJ2-3; 9 nucleotides align to TRBD2. The J segment lost 4 bases and the V segment lost 1 base, leaving 7 bases of the junction unmatched. The CDR3 consists of 16 residues. CDR1 and CDR2 (germline): SGHNT, YYREEE (reference sequence). As DNA, the CDR3 is TGTGCCAGCAGCTTGATTAGCGGGAGCGGCTCAGATACGCAGTATTTT. It specifies CASSLISGSGSDTQYF.

The rearrangement joins TRBV30 to TRBJ1-6; 8 bases line up with TRBD1. The germline V gene has CDR1 GTSNPN and CDR2 SVGIG (reference sequence). With 5 bases clipped from V and 0 bases from J, the junction kept 3 bases outside the gene matches. This CDR3 has 15 residues. This chain's CDR3 is CAWRTGSSYNSPLHF. CDR3 coding DNA: TGTGCCTGGCGGACAGGGAGCTCCTATAATTCACCCCTCCACTTT.

This clonotype was seen repeatedly, ten times or more. This sequence joins TRBV20-1 and TRBJ2-1, with D hard to call. CDR3 length: 12 residues. V dropped 0 bases and J dropped 10 bases, with 10 bases sitting between them. The V gene's germline CDR1 is DFQATT and CDR2 SNEGSKA (reference sequence). For the CDR3, the DNA is TGCAGTGCTAGAGATATAGATCGGGAGCAGTTCTTC. Translation gives CSARDIDREQFF.

This rearrangement joins TRBV5-5 to TRBJ1-1; 9 bases are shared with TRBD1. Germline V gives CDR1 SGHKS, CDR2 YYEKEE (reference sequence). CDR3 length equals 17 residues. The ends lost 4 bases at V and 0 bases at J; junction bases unmatched: 10. The CDR3 reads CASSVLGTGTMNTEAFF. CDR3 in DNA: TGTGCCAGCAGCGTCCTCGGGACAGGGACCATGAACACTGAAGCTTTCTTT. The full variable domain, rest sourced from reference TRBV5-5 and TRBJ1-1, is DAGVTQSPTHLIKTRGQQVTLRCSPISGHKSVSWYQQVLGQGPQFIFQYYEKEERGRGNFPDRFSARQFPNYSSELNVNALLLGDSALYLCASSVLGTGTMNTEAFFGQGTRLTVV.

This rearrangement joins TRBV18 to TRBJ2-1; D might be TRBD2 (6 bases). The CDR3 loop spans 17 amino acids. The V end lost 3 bases, the J end lost 5 bases, and 20 bases lay between the germline ends. CDR1 and CDR2 (germline): KGHSH, LQKENI. DNA of the CDR3: TGTGCCAGCTCACCCCCCCCCCAGGCGGGATGGAACAATGAGCAGTTCTTC. Amino acids: CASSPPPQAGWNNEQFF.

This clonotype occurred a few times. V and J are TRBV28 and TRBJ2-3; D is undetermined. The germline CDR1 and CDR2 sequences are MDHEN and SYDVKM. This CDR3 has 12 amino acids. Trimming stripped 5 bases from V and 3 bases from J, with 6 bases between. The CDR3 nucleotides read TGTGCCAGCAGTACCCCGACAGATACGCAGTATTTT. Protein product: CASSTPTDTQYF.

This clonotype was counted between two and nine times. This sequence joins TRBV15 and TRBJ1-4; the D is unclear. CDR3 length: 17 residues. Trimming shortened V by 2 bases and J by 0 bases, and 13 bases separated the two germline ends. The V gene's germline CDR1 is LNHNV and CDR2 YYDKDF (reference sequence). CDR3 amino acids: CATSRIPRGATNEKLFF. The CDR3, as DNA: TGTGCCACCAGCAGAATACCCCGCGGTGCAACTAATGAAAAACTGTTTTTT.

The chain is built from TRBV3-1 and TRBJ1-5; possible D gene TRBD1, 6 bases. The CDR3 covers 16 residues. Deletions cut 1 base from V and 4 bases from J, with 14 bases between. Germline CDR1 LGHDT, CDR2 YNNKEL (reference sequence). The CDR3 DNA reads TGTGCCAGCAGCCAAGGGGTGGGGGCGGGGAATCAGCCCCAGCATTTT. It yields the protein CASSQGVGAGNQPQHF.

Many counts were recorded for this clonotype. V and J are TRBV6-1 and TRBJ1-5; D remains unclear. The CDR3 has 15 residues. The germline V and J ends were trimmed by 7 bases and 4 bases, with 17 bases remaining between them. Germline V lookup: CDR1 MNHNS, CDR2 SASEGT. The CDR3 DNA sequence: TGTGCCAGCATCGCACGCGGAGCCCCGAATCAGCCCCAGCATTTT. Encoded protein: CASIARGAPNQPQHF.